The 5 T cell receptor beta chains below come from one sample, sequenced in a study of cytomegalovirus exposure and HLA in healthy donors. The PCR used 60 Vbeta and 13 Jbeta primers. Using immunoSEQ multiplex PCR, the repertoire was profiled, and TCRdb retains in-frame clones only, with some absent. The table records roughly 200,000 clones, just over 75% of them present only once. The sample was PBMCs. These receptors all come from a woman between 55 and 75 years old in good health and CMV-seropositive.

The chain carries TRBV27 and TRBJ1-6, with a tentative D call TRBD1 (5 bases). There are 15 residues in the CDR3. Trimming pared 3 bases from V and 5 bases from J, leaving 11 bases between. The germline V gene has CDR1 MNHEY and CDR2 SMNVEV (reference sequence). CDR3 nucleotides: TGTGCCAGCAGTTTGGGCAGACAGAATAATTCACCCCTCCACTTT. This gives the protein CASSLGRQNNSPLHF.

This chain links TRBV18 with TRBJ1-1, with TRBD1 matching over 9 bases. The CDR3 is 14 amino acids. Germline V gives CDR1 KGHSH, CDR2 LQKENI. V shed 6 bases, J shed 3 bases, and the junction held 5 bases outside the gene matches. In DNA, the CDR3 is TGTGCCAGCTCTCCCGACAGGGGGGACACTGAAGCTTTCTTT. Encoded protein: CASSPDRGDTEAFF.

The rearrangement links TRBV10-3 to TRBJ2-2; 9 positions agree with TRBD1. CDR3 size: 17 residues. With V trimmed by 5 bases and J by 7 bases, 14 bases remained unmatched. Germline values: CDR1 ENHRY, CDR2 SYGVKD. DNA of the CDR3: TGTGCCATCAGTCTGGAACGGACAGGGGCGGGTAACGGGGAGCTGTTTTTT. Protein sequence: CAISLERTGAGNGELFF.

The gene calls are TRBV19 and TRBJ2-1; 14 nucleotides agree with TRBD2. V dropped 6 bases and J dropped 7; count of bases not matched to a gene: 14. CDR1 is LNHDA and CDR2 is SQIVND in the germline V gene (reference sequence). This CDR3 contains 18 residues. The CDR3 DNA is TGTGCCAGTAGCCTAGACCGCGCGACTAGCGGGAGGGCAAATGAGCAGTTCTTC. It is translated as CASSLDRATSGRANEQFF.

The table lists this clone with a count of one. The chain carries TRBV10-3 and TRBJ2-3, with TRBD2 as a possible D gene (5 bases). The CDR3 sequence is 13 residues long. V was cut by 8 bases and J by 1 base, with 10 bases left in between. CDR1 is ENHRY and CDR2 is SYGVKD in the germline V gene. CDR3 nucleotides: TGTGCCATCTCCGGGGTCGGCACAGATACGCAGTATTTT. Protein: CAISGVGTDTQYF.